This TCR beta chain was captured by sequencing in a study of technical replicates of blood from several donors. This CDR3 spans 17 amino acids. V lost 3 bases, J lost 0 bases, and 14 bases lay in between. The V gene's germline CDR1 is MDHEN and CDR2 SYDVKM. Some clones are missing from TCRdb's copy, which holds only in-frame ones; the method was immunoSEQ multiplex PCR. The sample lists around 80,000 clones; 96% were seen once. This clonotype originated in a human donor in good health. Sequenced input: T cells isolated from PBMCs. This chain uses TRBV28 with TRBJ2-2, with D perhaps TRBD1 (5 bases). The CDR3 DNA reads TGTGCCAGCAGTTTGGGTATCTACAGGTCGAACACCGGGGAGCTGTTTTTT. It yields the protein CASSLGIYRSNTGELFF.